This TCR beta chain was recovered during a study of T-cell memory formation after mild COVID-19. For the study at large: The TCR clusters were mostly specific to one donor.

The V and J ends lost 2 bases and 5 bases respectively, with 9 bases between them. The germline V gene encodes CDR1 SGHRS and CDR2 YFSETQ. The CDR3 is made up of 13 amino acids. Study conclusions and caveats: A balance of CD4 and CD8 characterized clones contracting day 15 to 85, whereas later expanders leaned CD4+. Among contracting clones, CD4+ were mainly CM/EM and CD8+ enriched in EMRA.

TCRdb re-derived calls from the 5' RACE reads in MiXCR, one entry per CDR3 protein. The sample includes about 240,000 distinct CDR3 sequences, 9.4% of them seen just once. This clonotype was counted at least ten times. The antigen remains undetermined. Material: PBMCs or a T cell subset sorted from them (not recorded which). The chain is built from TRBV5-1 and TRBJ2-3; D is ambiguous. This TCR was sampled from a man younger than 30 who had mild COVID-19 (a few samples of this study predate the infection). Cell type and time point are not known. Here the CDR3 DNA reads TGCGCCAGCAGCTTAAGTCGGTTAGATACGCAGTATTTT. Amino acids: CASSLSRLDTQYF.